Detailed here is one T cell receptor (beta chain). Its specificity is unknown. This entry belongs to a study of T cell repertoires in aging, cancer and after chemotherapy. Overall study: Patients with chronic lymphocytic leukemia were sampled before and after fludarabine- or bendamustine-based chemotherapy. Whole-study findings and limits: These repertoire data do not allow conclusions about immunological memory after chemotherapy.

TCR beta rearrangements were amplified from peripheral blood genomic DNA. Rearranged V-D-J TRB sequences were amplified with a mixed TRB-A/B primer pool. TCRdb called the multiplex PCR reads again in MiXCR, with one record for every CDR3 protein. The data show thousands of distinct CDR3 sequences, 25% to 40% seen once. There are 15 residues in the CDR3. Germline V gene sequence: CDR1 DFQATT, CDR2 SNEGSKA (reference sequence). V lost 3 bases and J 7 bases, leaving 19 bases between the germline ends. Material for sequencing was blood. The V gene is TRBV20-1, the J gene TRBJ2-1; D possibly corresponds to TRBD2 (6 bases). The source is a human donor with a blood cancer. The CDR3: CSASRVGLSTNEQFF. In nucleotides, the CDR3 is TGCAGTGCTAGTAGGGTGGGACTGAGCACAAATGAGCAGTTCTTC.